This entry features one T cell receptor beta chain sequence. Which antigen it targets is not known. No much larger clonotype is one base removed from it; base qualities were not supplied. TCR CDR3 regions were amplified from genomic DNA by multiplex PCR using the deep immunoSEQ assay. Extracted genomic DNA from each cell subset was distributed evenly across all wells of several immunoSEQ 96-well plates, and each plate was treated as a replicate. Each replicate PCR for sorted subsets received about 220 ng genomic DNA, equal to about 30,000 T cell genomes. Purified libraries were measured with a Qubit 3.0 fluorometer, size-checked on a Bioanalyzer 2100, and measured again with the KAPA Library Quantification kit. Each immunoSEQ 96-well plate was sequenced on its own single-read 150-cycle Illumina NextSeq 550 flow cell. The authors' pipeline ran thus. Because the immunoSEQ output included only junctional sequences and no quality scores, the filtering could not be the same as the filtering used for full-length reads. Sequences were annotated with PyIR, a Python wrapper for IgBLAST v1.9, using IMGT germline references to assign V/J genes and CDR3. Reads were filtered out if the reads had weak V/J assignments (E-value above 1e-6), no CDR3, stop codons, out-of-frame junctions, or ambiguous translated residues. V3J clonotypes were defined as sequences sharing an identical inferred V gene, J gene, and CDR3 amino acid sequence. Percentage overlap between repertoires was computed as shared unique clonotypes divided by the size of the smaller repertoire. Repertoire richness was assessed with RTK rarefaction, the Chao1 estimator, and Recon v2.1 estimates of unobserved clonotypes. OLGA was used to compute generation probabilities for all TCRbeta clonotypes that the gDNA method yielded from a handful of donors. This immuneACCESS table, as held by TCRdb, lists in-frame sequences with V and J called but not all clones. Of the missing ones, under half trace to an unresolved V gene in checked studies; the others have no known cause. That table furnishes V, J and clone size, whereas the DNA furnished D and trimming. The sample contains around 2.3 million clones, almost 96% of them found a single time. Clones ranked in the top ten supply 0.1% to 0.15% of the sample.

The data stem from a study of shared clonotypes between healthy human individuals (dated by TCRdb to the early 2020s). With regard to the full study: The cohort included three men and a couple of women between 18 and 49 years of age. For each donor, three plates each were used for CD4 naive and CD4 memory, two plates were used for CD8 naive, and one plate was used for CD8 memory. Blood TCR repertoires of four to six healthy adults were deeply sequenced to estimate repertoire size and the extent of clonotype sharing between individuals. Different laboratories and diverse techniques were used to prepare libraries and sequence TCR repertoires, to increase sequencing depth and limit assay-specific biases. Leukapheresis yielded between about 0.85 and 10 billion PBMCs per donor.

The donors were healthy, HIV-negative adults with no recently reported acute infections or vaccinations. Only Caucasian adults living in Nashville, Tennessee, USA were represented among the donors. CD4+ T cells were enriched by magnetic negative selection, after which naive cells were positively selected on CD45RA and the negative fraction was taken as the memory subset. After blood collection by leukapheresis, PBMCs were isolated using Ficoll-Histopaque density gradient centrifugation and then cryopreserved in the vapor phase of liquid nitrogen. Analytical flow cytometry was used to check the purity and quantity of each magnetically sorted T cell population. Genomic DNA was isolated from each sorted fraction and quantified by UV absorbance on a Nanodrop 2000c. What the work shows at the level of the full study, not this receptor alone: Naive subsets generally had larger estimated clonotype richness than memory subsets. When four donors were compared, the shared fraction of clonotypes was about 5.4% for naive CD4, around 3.5% for naive CD8, 2% to 2.5% for memory CD4, and under 0.5% for memory CD8. Clonotypes shared by all four sorted-subset donors showed higher generation probabilities than non-shared clonotypes. Based on pairwise subsampling, the degree of clonotype sharing among donors was expected to be affected by sequencing depth. Because the study included a small number of donors, the genetic and exposure-history diversity represented was limited. Sampling was limited to blood, and TCR repertoires in tissue likely differ from TCR repertoires in blood. Rarefaction of sorted-subset datasets indicated incomplete sequencing despite the large sequencing depth.

Sequencing was done on a sample of naive CD4+ T cells sorted from blood. The intended sense of this specimen's cell subset or site label: CD45RA+ positively selected. This receptor was obtained from a man aged 18-30 years in good health.

The CDR3 amino acid sequence is: CSTTEGPNTEAFF. The bases read TGCAGCACGACCGAGGGACCGAACACTGAAGCTTTCTTT. The sequence joins TRBV29-1 to TRBJ1-1; TRBD1 could be the D gene, as 5 bases match. Between the V and J ends, shortened by 8 bases and 1 base respectively, the junction contains 14 bases. Looking up the germline V gene yields CDR1 SQVTM and CDR2 ANQGSEA. The CDR3 runs 13 amino acids, cysteine and phenylalanine included. Only the CDR3 part of the read is kept: 39 bases, read in frame from the first base.